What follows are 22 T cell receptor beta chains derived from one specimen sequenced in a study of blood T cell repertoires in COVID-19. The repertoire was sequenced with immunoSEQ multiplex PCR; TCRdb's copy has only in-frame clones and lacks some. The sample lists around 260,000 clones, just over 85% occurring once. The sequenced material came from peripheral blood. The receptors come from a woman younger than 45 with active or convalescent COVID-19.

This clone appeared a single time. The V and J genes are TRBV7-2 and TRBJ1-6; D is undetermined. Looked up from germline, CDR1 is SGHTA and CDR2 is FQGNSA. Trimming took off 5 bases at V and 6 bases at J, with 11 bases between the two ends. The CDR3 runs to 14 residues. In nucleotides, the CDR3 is TGTGCCAGCAGCGGCCAGGTGGTTAATTCACCCCTCCACTTT. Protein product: CASSGQVVNSPLHF.

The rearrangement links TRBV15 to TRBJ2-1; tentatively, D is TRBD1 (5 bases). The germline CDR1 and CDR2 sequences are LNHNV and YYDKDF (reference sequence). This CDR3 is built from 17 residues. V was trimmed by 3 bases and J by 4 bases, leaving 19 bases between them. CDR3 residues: CATSSLGHLKFYNEQFF. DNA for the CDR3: TGTGCCACCAGCAGCCTTGGACACCTGAAATTTTACAATGAGCAGTTCTTC.

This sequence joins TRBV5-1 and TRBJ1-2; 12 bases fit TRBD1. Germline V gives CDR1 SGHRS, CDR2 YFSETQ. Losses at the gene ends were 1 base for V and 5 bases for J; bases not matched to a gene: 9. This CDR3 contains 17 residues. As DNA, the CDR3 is TGCGCCAGCAGCTTGCCGGGACAGGGGGCGATGGGGTATGGCTACACCTTC. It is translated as CASSLPGQGAMGYGYTF.

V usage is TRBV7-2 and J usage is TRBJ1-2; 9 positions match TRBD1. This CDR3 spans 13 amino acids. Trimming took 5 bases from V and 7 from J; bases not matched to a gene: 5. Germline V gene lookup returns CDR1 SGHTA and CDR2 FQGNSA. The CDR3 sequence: CASSRDREGGYTF. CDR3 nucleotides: TGTGCCAGCAGCCGGGACAGGGAAGGTGGCTACACCTTC.

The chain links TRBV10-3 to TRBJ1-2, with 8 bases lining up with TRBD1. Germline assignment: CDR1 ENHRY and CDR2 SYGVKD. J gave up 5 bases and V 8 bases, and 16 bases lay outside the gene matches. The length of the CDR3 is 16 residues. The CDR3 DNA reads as TGTGCCATCCGGGGTGGGGCAGGGGGCGATCCGTATGGCTACACCTTC. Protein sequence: CAIRGGAGGDPYGYTF.

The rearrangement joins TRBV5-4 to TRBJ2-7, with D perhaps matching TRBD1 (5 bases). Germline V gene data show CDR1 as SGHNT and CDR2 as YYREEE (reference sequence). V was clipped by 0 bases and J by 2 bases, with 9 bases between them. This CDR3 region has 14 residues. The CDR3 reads CASSLDRSTYEQYF. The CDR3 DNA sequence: TGTGCCAGCAGCTTGGACAGGAGCACCTACGAGCAGTACTTC.

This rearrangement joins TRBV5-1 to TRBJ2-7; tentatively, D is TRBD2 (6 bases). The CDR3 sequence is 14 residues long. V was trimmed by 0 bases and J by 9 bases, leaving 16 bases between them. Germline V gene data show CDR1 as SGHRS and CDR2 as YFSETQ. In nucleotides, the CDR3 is TGCGCCAGCAGCTTGGACCTCGGGGAGGACGGGCAGTACTTC. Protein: CASSLDLGEDGQYF.

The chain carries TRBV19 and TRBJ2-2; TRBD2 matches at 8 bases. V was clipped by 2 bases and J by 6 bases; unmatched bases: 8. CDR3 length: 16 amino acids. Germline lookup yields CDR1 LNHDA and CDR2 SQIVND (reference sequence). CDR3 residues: CASSISGGPGAGELFF. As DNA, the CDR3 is TGTGCCAGTAGTATAAGCGGGGGTCCGGGGGCCGGGGAGCTGTTTTTT.

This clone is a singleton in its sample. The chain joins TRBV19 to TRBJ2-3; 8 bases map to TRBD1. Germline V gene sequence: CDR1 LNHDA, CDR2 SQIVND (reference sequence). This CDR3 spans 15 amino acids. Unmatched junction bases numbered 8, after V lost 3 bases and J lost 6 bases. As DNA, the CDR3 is TGTGCCAGTAGTATCCAGCAGGGGGCTATCGATACGCAGTATTTT. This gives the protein CASSIQQGAIDTQYF.

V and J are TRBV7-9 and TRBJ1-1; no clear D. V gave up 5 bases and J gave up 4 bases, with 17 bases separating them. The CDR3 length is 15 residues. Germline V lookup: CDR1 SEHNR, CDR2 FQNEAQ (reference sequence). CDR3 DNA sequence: TGTGCCAGCAGCCAGAGCCCCGAGCGGGGCACTGAAGCTTTCTTT. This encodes CASSQSPERGTEAFF.

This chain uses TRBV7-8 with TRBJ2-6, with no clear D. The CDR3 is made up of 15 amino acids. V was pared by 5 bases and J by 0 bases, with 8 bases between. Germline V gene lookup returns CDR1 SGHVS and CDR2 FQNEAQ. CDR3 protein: CASSPLSSGANVLTF. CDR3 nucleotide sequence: TGTGCCAGCAGCCCACTGTCCTCTGGGGCCAACGTCCTGACTTTC.

The CDR3 reads CASSPEAGGSTDTQYF. In DNA form, the CDR3 reads TGCGCCAGCAGCCCGGAAGCGGGGGGAAGCACAGATACGCAGTATTTT. The chain uses TRBV5-1 and TRBJ2-3; 9 positions match TRBD2. The V and J ends lost 4 bases and 0 bases, in that order; junction bases with no gene match: 6. This CDR3 is 16 amino acids long. The germline CDR1 and CDR2 sequences are SGHRS and YFSETQ.

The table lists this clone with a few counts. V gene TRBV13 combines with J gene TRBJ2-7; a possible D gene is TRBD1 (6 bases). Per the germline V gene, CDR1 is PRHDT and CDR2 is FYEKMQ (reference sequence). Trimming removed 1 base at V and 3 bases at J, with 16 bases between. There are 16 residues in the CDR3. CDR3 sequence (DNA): TGTGCCAGCAGCTTAGTCCGAACAGGGTGGCTCTACGAGCAGTACTTC. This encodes CASSLVRTGWLYEQYF.

CDR3 sequence reads: CAWSQGGLDNEQFF. As DNA, the CDR3 is TGTGCCTGGTCACAGGGGGGCCTAGACAATGAGCAGTTCTTC. The rearrangement joins TRBV30 to TRBJ2-1; 8 bases are shared with TRBD1. The CDR3 contains 14 residues. Trimming removed 5 bases from V and 5 bases from J; junction bases left unmatched: 8. Germline-derived CDR1 and CDR2 are GTSNPN and SVGIG (reference sequence).

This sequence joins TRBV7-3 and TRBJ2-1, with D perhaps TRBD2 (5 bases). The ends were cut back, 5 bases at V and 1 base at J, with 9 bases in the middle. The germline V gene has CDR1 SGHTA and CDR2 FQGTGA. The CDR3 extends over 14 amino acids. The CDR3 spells CASSPRGSYNEQFF. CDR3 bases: TGTGCCAGCAGCCCCCGGGGTTCCTACAATGAGCAGTTCTTC.

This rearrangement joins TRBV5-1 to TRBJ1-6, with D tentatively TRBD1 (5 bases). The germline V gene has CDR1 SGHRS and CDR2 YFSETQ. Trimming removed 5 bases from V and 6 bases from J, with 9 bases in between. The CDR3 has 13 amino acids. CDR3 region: CASRQETNSPLHF. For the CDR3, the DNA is TGCGCCAGCAGACAGGAGACTAATTCACCCCTCCACTTT.

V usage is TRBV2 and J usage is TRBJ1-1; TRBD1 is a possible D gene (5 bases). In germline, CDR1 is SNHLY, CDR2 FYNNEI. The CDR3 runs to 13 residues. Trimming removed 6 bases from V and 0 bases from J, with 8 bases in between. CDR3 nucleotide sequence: TGTGCCAGCAGAGACAGCATGAACACTGAAGCTTTCTTT. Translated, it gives CASRDSMNTEAFF.

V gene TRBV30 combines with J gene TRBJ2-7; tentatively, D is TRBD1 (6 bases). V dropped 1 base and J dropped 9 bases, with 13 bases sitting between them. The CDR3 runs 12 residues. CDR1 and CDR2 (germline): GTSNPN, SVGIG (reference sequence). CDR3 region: CAWSGQEGGQYF. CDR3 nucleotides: TGTGCCTGGAGTGGGCAGGAAGGGGGGCAGTACTTC. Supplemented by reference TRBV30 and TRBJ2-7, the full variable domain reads SQTIHQWPATLVQPVGSPLSLECTVEGTSNPNLYWYRQAAGRGLQLLFYSVGIGQISSEVPQNLSASRPQDRQFILSSKKLLLSDSGFYLCAWSGQEGGQYFGPGTRLTVT.

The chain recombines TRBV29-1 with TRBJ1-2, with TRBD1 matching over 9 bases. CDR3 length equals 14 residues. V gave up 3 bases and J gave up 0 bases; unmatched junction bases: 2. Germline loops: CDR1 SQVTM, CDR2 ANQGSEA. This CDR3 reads CSVETGGSNYGYTF. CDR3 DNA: TGCAGCGTTGAGACAGGGGGTTCTAACTATGGCTACACCTTC.

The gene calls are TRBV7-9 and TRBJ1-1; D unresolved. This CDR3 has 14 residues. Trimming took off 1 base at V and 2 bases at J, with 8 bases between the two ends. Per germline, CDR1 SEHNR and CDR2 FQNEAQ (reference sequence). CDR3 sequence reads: CASSLGPRNTEAFF. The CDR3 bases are TGTGCCAGCAGCTTAGGGCCCAGAAACACTGAAGCTTTCTTT. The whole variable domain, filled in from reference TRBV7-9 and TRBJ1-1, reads DTGVSQNPRHKITKRGQNVTFRCDPISEHNRLYWYRQTLGQGPEFLTYFQNEAQLEKSRLLSDRFSAERPKGSFSTLEIQRTEQGDSAMYLCASSLGPRNTEAFFGQGTRLTVV.

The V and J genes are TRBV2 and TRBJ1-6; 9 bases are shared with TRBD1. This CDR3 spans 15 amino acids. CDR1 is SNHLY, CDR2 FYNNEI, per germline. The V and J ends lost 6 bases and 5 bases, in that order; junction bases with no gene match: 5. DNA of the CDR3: TGTGCCAGCAGGGAGACAGGGGGTAATAATTCACCCCTCCACTTT. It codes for CASRETGGNNSPLHF.

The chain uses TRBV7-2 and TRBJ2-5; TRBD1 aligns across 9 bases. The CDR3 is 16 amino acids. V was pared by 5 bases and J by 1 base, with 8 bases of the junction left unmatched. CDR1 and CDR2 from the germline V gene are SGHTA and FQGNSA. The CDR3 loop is CASSHYRGRGQETQYF. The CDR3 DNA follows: TGTGCCAGCAGCCACTACAGGGGGCGCGGCCAAGAGACCCAGTACTTC.